This T cell receptor beta chain was obtained from a study of blood T cell repertoires in COVID-19. The table came from immunoSEQ multiplex PCR; TCRdb's copy has only in-frame clones and leaves some out. The sample records about 300,000 clones, 75% to 90% being singletons. V lost 1 base and J lost 2, with 9 bases in between. Germline V gene sequence: CDR1 SGHRS, CDR2 YFSETQ. This CDR3 contains 15 residues. This chain connects TRBV5-1 to TRBJ2-2; TRBD2 is a possible D gene (5 bases). This TCR was recovered from a man aged 18 to 30 with active or convalescent COVID-19. Sequenced: peripheral blood. The DNA for the CDR3 is TGCGCCAGCAGCTTGTGGACTCAAAACACCGGGGAGCTGTTTTTT. It yields the protein CASSLWTQNTGELFF.